The sequence of this T cell receptor beta chain was determined in a study of T cell responses to AZD1222 COVID-19 vaccine. Overall study: Second-dose intervals of approximately 4 or approximately 12 weeks were pooled.

The germline gives CDR1 SQVTM, CDR2 ANQGSEA. The length of the CDR3 is 11 residues. Trimming stripped 0 bases from V and 5 bases from J, with 3 bases between. Points on this clone: Its antigen is not identified.

Sequenced by immunoSEQ multiplex PCR; TCRdb stores in-frame clones only, minus some. Of 150,000 to 180,000 clones listed, 88% are singletons. Overall study results and limits: The sample set comprised mostly white British donors with more females, and clonal diversity was possibly underestimated. Without day 14 samples, only post-peak T cell repertoires were studied. Receipt of two AZD1222 doses was followed by a rise in Spike-specific TCR breadth and depth.

The V call is TRBV29-1, the J call TRBJ2-3; D gene unclear. The sequence came from an adult in good health. Sample: peripheral blood, taken on day 0 of AZD1222 vaccination. CDR3 sequence reads: CSVEDLDTQYF. The CDR3 DNA reads as TGCAGCGTTGAAGATTTAGATACGCAGTATTTT.